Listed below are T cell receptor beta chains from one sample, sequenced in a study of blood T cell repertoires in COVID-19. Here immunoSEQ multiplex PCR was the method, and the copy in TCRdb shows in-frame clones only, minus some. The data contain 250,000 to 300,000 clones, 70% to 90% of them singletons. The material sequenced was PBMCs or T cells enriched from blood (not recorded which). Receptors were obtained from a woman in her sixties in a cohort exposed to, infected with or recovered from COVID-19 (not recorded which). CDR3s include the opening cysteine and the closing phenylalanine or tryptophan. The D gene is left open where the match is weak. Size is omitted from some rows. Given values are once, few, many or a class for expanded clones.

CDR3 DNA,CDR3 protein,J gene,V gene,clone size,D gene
TGTGCCAGCAGTTTCGCCTCGGAGGGGCTGGCAGATACGCAGTATTTT,CASSFASEGLADTQYF,TRBJ2-3,TRBV28,NA,NA
TGTGCCAGCTCACCAACGACAGGGGGAGGTAATTCACCCCTCCACTTT,CASSPTTGGGNSPLHF,TRBJ1-6,TRBV18,few,TRBD1
TGCAGTGCTGGACTCACGAATGAGCAGTTCTTC,CSAGLTNEQFF,TRBJ2-1,TRBV20-1,NA,NA
TGTGCCAGCAGCCTTTCGTGGCAGACAGATACGCAGTATTTT,CASSLSWQTDTQYF,TRBJ2-3,TRBV7-3,NA,NA
TGTGCCAGCGACAGTCAGAACACTGAAGCTTTCTTT,CASDSQNTEAFF,TRBJ1-1,TRBV28,NA,NA
TGTGCCAGTAGTTCATATTGGGGGACAGGGAACACCGGGGAGCTGTTTTTT,CASSSYWGTGNTGELFF,TRBJ2-2,TRBV19,few,TRBD1
TGTGCCAGCAGCTTAGGGTTCAGCGGAGCTGCGTGGGAGCAGTACTTC,CASSLGFSGAAWEQYF,TRBJ2-7,TRBV7-2,NA,NA
TGCGCCAGCAGCGCACTAGCGGGGGGCAACAATGAGCAGTTCTTC,CASSALAGGNNEQFF,TRBJ2-1,TRBV5-1,NA,TRBD2
TGTGCCAGCAGCGTAGAGGTAGCGGGGAACACCGGGGAGCTGTTTTTT,CASSVEVAGNTGELFF,TRBJ2-2,TRBV9,NA,TRBD2
TGTGCCAGTAGTATCGGGCCACAGGGGGTTAGCAATCAGCCCCAGCATTTT,CASSIGPQGVSNQPQHF,TRBJ1-5,TRBV19,NA,TRBD1
TGCGCCAGCGGAGTGGGTACAGATACGCAGTATTTT,CASGVGTDTQYF,TRBJ2-3,TRBV5-1,NA,NA
TGTGCCAGCAGTGACAGGGCCTTGAGCTCTGGAAACACCATATATTTT,CASSDRALSSGNTIYF,TRBJ1-3,TRBV6-1,NA,NA
TGTGCCAGCAGCCCTTCTTATGCGGGGACAGGGGAGCAGTTCTTC,CASSPSYAGTGEQFF,TRBJ2-1,TRBV7-2,NA,TRBD1
TGTGCCAGCAGTCCCATAGGACAGGGGGGTTACTATGGCTACACCTTC,CASSPIGQGGYYGYTF,TRBJ1-2,TRBV28,NA,TRBD1
TGTGCCAGCAGTTTAAGGGGACAGGGGGCTGGCTCGGTTGAGCAGTTCTTC,CASSLRGQGAGSVEQFF,TRBJ2-1,TRBV28,once,TRBD1
TGTGCCAGCAGAACGGGACTAGCGGGCCCCAATGAGCAGTTCTTC,CASRTGLAGPNEQFF,TRBJ2-1,TRBV6-5,NA,TRBD2
TGTGCCAGCAGCCCGGGGGAGATGTTGAACACTGAAGCTTTCTTT,CASSPGEMLNTEAFF,TRBJ1-1,TRBV9,NA,NA
TGTGCCACCAGTGATTCCTTTCTGGGGACCGCCGGGACTAGCGGGATCCGCCCCCCAGATACGCAGTATTTT,CATSDSFLGTAGTSGIRPPDTQYF,TRBJ2-3,TRBV24-1,NA,TRBD2
TGTGCCAGCTCAACTTCGAGGCAGGAGACCCAGTACTTC,CASSTSRQETQYF,TRBJ2-5,TRBV18,NA,NA
TGTGCCAGCCCTACAGTCTACAATGAGCAGTTCTTC,CASPTVYNEQFF,TRBJ2-1,TRBV2,NA,NA
TGTGCCAGCAGACGTGAGACAGGGGGTATTGGCTACACCTTC,CASRRETGGIGYTF,TRBJ1-2,TRBV27,NA,TRBD1
TGTGCCAGTAGTACCCGGACTAGCGGAAGCTCCTACGAGCAGTACTTC,CASSTRTSGSSYEQYF,TRBJ2-7,TRBV19,NA,TRBD2
TGTGCCAGCAGTGTGGTACTAGCGGGAGTTGGTGAGCAGTTCTTC,CASSVVLAGVGEQFF,TRBJ2-1,TRBV2,NA,TRBD2
TGTGCCAGCAGCCAACAGAAACGGAGCTATGGCTACACCTTC,CASSQQKRSYGYTF,TRBJ1-2,TRBV3-1/TRBV3-2,NA,NA
TGTGCCAGCAGCCGCGCGACGGGGACTAATGAAAAACTGTTTTTT,CASSRATGTNEKLFF,TRBJ1-4,TRBV7-6,NA,NA
TGTGCCAGCAGTCTAAACAGGGCAACTAATGAAAAACTGTTTTTT,CASSLNRATNEKLFF,TRBJ1-4,TRBV6-5,NA,NA